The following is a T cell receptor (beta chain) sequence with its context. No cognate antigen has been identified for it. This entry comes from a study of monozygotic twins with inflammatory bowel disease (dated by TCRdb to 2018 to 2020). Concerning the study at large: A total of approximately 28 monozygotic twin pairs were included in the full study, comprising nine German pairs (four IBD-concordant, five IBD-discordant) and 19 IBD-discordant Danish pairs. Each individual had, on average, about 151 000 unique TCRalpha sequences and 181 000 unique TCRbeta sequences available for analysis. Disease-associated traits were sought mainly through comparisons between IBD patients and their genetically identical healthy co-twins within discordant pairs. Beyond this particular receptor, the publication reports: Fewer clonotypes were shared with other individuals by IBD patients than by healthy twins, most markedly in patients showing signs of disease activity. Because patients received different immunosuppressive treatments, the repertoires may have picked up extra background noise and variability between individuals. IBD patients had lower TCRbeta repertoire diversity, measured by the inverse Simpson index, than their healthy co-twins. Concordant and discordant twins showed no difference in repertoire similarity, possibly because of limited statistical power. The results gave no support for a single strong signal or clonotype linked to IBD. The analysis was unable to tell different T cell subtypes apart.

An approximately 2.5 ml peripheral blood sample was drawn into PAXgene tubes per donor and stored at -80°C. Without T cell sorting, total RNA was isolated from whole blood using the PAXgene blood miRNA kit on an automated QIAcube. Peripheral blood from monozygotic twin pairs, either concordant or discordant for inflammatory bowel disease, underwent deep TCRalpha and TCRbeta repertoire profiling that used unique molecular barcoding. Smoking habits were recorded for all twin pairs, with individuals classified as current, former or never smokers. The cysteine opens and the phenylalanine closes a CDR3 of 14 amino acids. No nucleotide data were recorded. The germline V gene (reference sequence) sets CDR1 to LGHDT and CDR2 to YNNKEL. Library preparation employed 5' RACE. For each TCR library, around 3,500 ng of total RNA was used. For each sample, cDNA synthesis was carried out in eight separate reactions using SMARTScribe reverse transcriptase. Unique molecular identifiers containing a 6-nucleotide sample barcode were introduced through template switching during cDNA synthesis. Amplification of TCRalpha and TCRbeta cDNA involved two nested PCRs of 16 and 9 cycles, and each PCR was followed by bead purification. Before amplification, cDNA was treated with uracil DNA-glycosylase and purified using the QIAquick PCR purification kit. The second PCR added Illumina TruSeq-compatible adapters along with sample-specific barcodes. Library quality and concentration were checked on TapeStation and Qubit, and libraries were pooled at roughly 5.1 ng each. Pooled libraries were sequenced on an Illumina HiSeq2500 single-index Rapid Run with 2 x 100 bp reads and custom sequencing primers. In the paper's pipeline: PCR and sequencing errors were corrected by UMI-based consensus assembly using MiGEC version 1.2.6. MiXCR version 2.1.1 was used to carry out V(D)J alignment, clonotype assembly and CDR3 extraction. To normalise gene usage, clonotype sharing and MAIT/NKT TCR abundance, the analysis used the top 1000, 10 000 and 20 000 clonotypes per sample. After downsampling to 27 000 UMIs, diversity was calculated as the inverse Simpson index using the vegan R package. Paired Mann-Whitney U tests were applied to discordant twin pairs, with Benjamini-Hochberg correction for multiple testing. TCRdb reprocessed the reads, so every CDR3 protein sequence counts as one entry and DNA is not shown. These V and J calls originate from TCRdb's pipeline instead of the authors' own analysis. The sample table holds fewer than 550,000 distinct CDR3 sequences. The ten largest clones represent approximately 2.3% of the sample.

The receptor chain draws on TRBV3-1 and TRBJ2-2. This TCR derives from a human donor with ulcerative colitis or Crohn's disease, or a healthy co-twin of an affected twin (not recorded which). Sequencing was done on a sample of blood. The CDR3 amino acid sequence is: CASSQATNTGELFF.